These 30 T cell receptor beta chains came from one sample sequenced in a study of identical twins. TCRdb independently ran MiXCR on the 5' RACE reads; one entry per CDR3 protein. Of 400,000 to 550,000 distinct CDR3 sequences listed, 20% to 25% are singletons. These data are also associated with another study on T cells expressing NK-cell markers.

Sequenced sample: CD4+ T cells sorted from blood. These receptors came from a woman in her late teens or twenties in good health.

This clonotype turned up a few times. The J gene is TRBJ2-2, the V gene TRBV7-2; D gene ambiguous. V was pared by 2 bases and J by 8 bases, with 12 bases between. This CDR3 has 14 residues. Germline assignment: CDR1 SGHTA and CDR2 FQGNSA. The CDR3 DNA reads TGTGCCAGCAGCTTACCAGGCCCCAGGGGGGAGCTGTTTTTT. It is translated as CASSLPGPRGELFF.

This clonotype is a singleton in its sample. This CDR3 is CASSLLKSTSYNEQYF. DNA for the CDR3: TGTGCCAGCAGTTTATTAAAATCGACTAGCTATAACGAGCAGTACTTC. The J gene is TRBJ2-7, the V gene TRBV27; TRBD2 matches at 7 bases. Losses at the gene ends were 1 base for V and 5 bases for J; bases not matched to a gene: 11. Germline V gene data show CDR1 as MNHEY and CDR2 as SMNVEV (reference sequence). The CDR3 is made up of 16 amino acids.

The chain links TRBV11-3 to TRBJ2-1; D possibly matches TRBD1 or TRBD2 (6 bases each). The germline V and J ends were trimmed by 4 bases and 8 bases, with 15 bases remaining between them. Germline CDR1 is SGHNT and CDR2 is YENEEA. CDR3 length equals 14 residues. This chain's CDR3 is CASSSGGGGYEQFF. The CDR3 region has the DNA TGTGCCAGCAGCTCAGGAGGGGGAGGATATGAGCAGTTCTTC. Together with reference TRBV11-3 and TRBJ2-1, the CDR3 gives the full variable domain: EAGVVQSPRYKIIEKKQPVAFWCNPISGHNTLYWYLQNLGQGPELLIRYENEEAVDDSQLPKDRFSAERLKGVDSTLKIQPAELGDSAVYLCASSSGGGGYEQFFGPGTRLTVL.

This clonotype has more than one count but fewer than ten. The gene calls are TRBV20-1 and TRBJ2-7, with D perhaps matching TRBD1 or TRBD2 (5 bases each). Trimming cost V 6 bases and J 4 bases, with 16 bases left between them. The CDR3 runs 13 residues. Germline V gene sequence: CDR1 DFQATT, CDR2 SNEGSKA (reference sequence). CDR3 loop: CSADPRDGYEQYF. The CDR3, as DNA: TGCAGTGCCGACCCCCGGGACGGGTACGAGCAGTACTTC.

This clonotype has only a few counts. The chain carries TRBV3-1 and TRBJ2-7; weak D call: TRBD1 (6 bases). This CDR3 comprises 13 residues. Trimming removed 3 bases at V and 11 bases at J, with 17 bases between. The germline CDR1 and CDR2 sequences are LGHDT and YNNKEL (reference sequence). CDR3 amino acids: CASSQDSGNFEYF. The CDR3 region has the DNA TGTGCCAGCAGCCAGGACAGCGGAAATTTTGAGTACTTC.

V and J are TRBV12-3 or TRBV12-4 and TRBJ1-4; D is perhaps TRBD1 (5 bases). The CDR3 is 16 amino acids. The V end was cut by 7 bases, the J end by 8 bases, with 23 bases between. The CDR3 DNA reads as TGTGCCAGCAATAAGGGGACGGCGGACGTAGGAGAAAAACTGTTTTTT. The encoded protein is CASNKGTADVGEKLFF.

The sample holds a few counts of this clonotype. V and J are TRBV20-1 and TRBJ2-7, with TRBD2 matching 10 bases. The CDR3 has 14 amino acids. The V gene end was trimmed by 2 bases and the J gene end by 3 bases; junction bases not matched to a gene: 4. Germline V gene lookup returns CDR1 DFQATT and CDR2 SNEGSKA (reference sequence). CDR3 sequence reads: CSARSPSGGYEQYF. DNA of the CDR3: TGCAGTGCTAGATCCCCTAGCGGGGGCTACGAGCAGTACTTC.

The chain couples TRBV5-1 to TRBJ2-7; 10 nucleotides agree with TRBD1. The CDR3 runs 14 residues. The J segment lost 3 bases and the V segment lost 4 bases, leaving 4 bases of the junction unmatched. From germline, CDR1 is SGHRS and CDR2 YFSETQ. CDR3 bases: TGCGCCAGCAGCGGGACAGGGGAAAGCTACGAGCAGTACTTC. Translating gives CASSGTGESYEQYF.

The rearrangement joins TRBV27 to TRBJ2-3; TRBD2 aligns across 10 bases. The CDR3 totals 16 residues. V dropped 4 bases and J dropped 4; count of bases not matched to a gene: 8. Germline values: CDR1 MNHEY, CDR2 SMNVEV (reference sequence). CDR3 nucleotides: TGTGCCAGCAGTTCCCTACTAGCGGGATGGGCAGATACGCAGTATTTT. This gives the protein CASSSLLAGWADTQYF.

In this sample, this clonotype turned up a few times. This sequence joins TRBV20-1 and TRBJ2-7, with TRBD1 matching 10 bases. This CDR3 has 13 amino acids. Germline values: CDR1 DFQATT, CDR2 SNEGSKA (reference sequence). Trimming took 6 bases from V and 5 from J; bases not matched to a gene: 7. CDR3 in DNA: TGCAGTGCGCTGGGACAGGGGACCCACGAGCAGTACTTC. As protein: CSALGQGTHEQYF.

This clonotype has only a few counts. This chain uses TRBV7-2 with TRBJ2-2; D gene uncertain. The V gene's germline CDR1 is SGHTA and CDR2 FQGNSA. The V gene lost 3 bases and the J gene lost 5 bases, with 10 bases spanning the gap. This CDR3 is 14 amino acids long. The CDR3 region has the DNA TGTGCCAGCAGCTTGCTTGGCAGAACCGGGGAGCTGTTTTTT. Its protein is CASSLLGRTGELFF.

CDR3 protein: CSASRRGQQETQYF. Written as DNA, the CDR3 is TGCAGTGCTAGTCGGCGTGGACAGCAAGAGACCCAGTACTTC. The V call is TRBV20-1, the J call TRBJ2-5; perhaps TRBD1 as D (6 bases). Germline-derived CDR1 and CDR2 are DFQATT and SNEGSKA (reference sequence). CDR3 length: 14 amino acids. V was clipped by 3 bases and J by 2 bases, with 13 bases between them.

This clonotype was seen repeatedly, ten times or more. The chain joins TRBV29-1 to TRBJ1-1; no definite D call. Trimming removed 4 bases from V and 1 base from J, with 7 bases in between. Germline CDR1 and CDR2: SQVTM and ANQGSEA. This CDR3 has 12 residues. CDR3 nucleotide sequence: TGCAGCGTTGCTAACACGAACACTGAAGCTTTCTTT. Protein product: CSVANTNTEAFF.

J is TRBJ2-7 and V is TRBV20-1; possible D gene TRBD2, 5 bases. This CDR3 comprises 13 residues. The germline V gene has CDR1 DFQATT and CDR2 SNEGSKA (reference sequence). V was pared by 5 bases and J by 0 bases, with 11 bases between. The DNA for the CDR3 is TGCAGTGCTGGGAGACACACCTCCTACGAGCAGTACTTC. It is translated as CSAGRHTSYEQYF.

The chain employs TRBV29-1 and TRBJ1-3; no reliable D call. Trimming left V 4 bases short and J 2 bases short, with 9 bases between. The CDR3 length is 13 residues. Germline CDR1 and CDR2: SQVTM and ANQGSEA. CDR3 sequence reads: CSVGEAPGNTIYF. In DNA, the CDR3 is TGCAGCGTTGGAGAGGCTCCTGGAAACACCATATATTTT.

The chain carries TRBV2 and TRBJ1-4; D uncertain. The CDR3 length is 14 residues. The germline gives CDR1 SNHLY, CDR2 FYNNEI. The V and J ends lost 3 bases and 5 bases respectively, with 10 bases between them. CDR3 bases: TGTGCCAGCAGTGATACCAGAAACAATGAAAAACTGTTTTTT. This gives the protein CASSDTRNNEKLFF.

The V gene is TRBV20-1, the J gene TRBJ2-7, with 7 bases that match TRBD1. The germline V gene has CDR1 DFQATT and CDR2 SNEGSKA (reference sequence). J gave up 3 bases and V 3 bases, and 5 bases lay outside the gene matches. This CDR3 has 13 residues. CDR3 in DNA: TGCAGTGCTAGGCGACAGGGAATCTACGAGCAGTACTTC. It codes for CSARRQGIYEQYF.

This clonotype appeared many times. This chain uses TRBV9 with TRBJ2-2; 10 positions match TRBD1. The CDR3 is 16 amino acids. The V segment lost 2 bases and the J segment 4 bases; nucleotides outside the gene matches: 5. The germline V gene encodes CDR1 SGDLS and CDR2 YYNGEE. CDR3 protein: CASSVSGTGATGELFF. The DNA for the CDR3 is TGTGCCAGCAGCGTGTCCGGGACAGGGGCCACCGGGGAGCTGTTTTTT.

There are a few counts of this clonotype. The chain has TRBV5-6 and TRBJ1-1; tentative D call: TRBD1 (6 bases). This CDR3 contains 15 residues. In germline, CDR1 is SGHDT, CDR2 YYEEEE. The ends were cut back, 0 bases at V and 4 bases at J, with 13 bases in the middle. CDR3 coding DNA: TGTGCCAGCAGCTTGGACCAGGGGAGGAGCACTGAAGCTTTCTTT. The encoded protein is CASSLDQGRSTEAFF.

This sequence joins TRBV12-3 or TRBV12-4 and TRBJ2-7; no clear D. With 4 bases removed from V and 10 bases from J, the gap between germline ends came to 11 bases. The CDR3 totals 11 residues. Written as DNA, the CDR3 is TGTGCCAGCAGTTATCGGGCCAAACAGTACTTC. Protein sequence: CASSYRAKQYF.

A few counts support this clonotype. J is TRBJ2-5 and V is TRBV4-2, with 9 nucleotides matching TRBD2. CDR1 is LGHNA, CDR2 YNFKEQ, per germline. V trimming: 0 bases; J trimming: 5 bases; junction bases outside the gene matches: 4. The CDR3 extends over 15 amino acids. CDR3 in amino acids: CASSQEKSGGETQYF. The CDR3 bases are TGTGCCAGCAGCCAAGAAAAGAGCGGGGGGGAGACCCAGTACTTC.

V gene TRBV4-1 combines with J gene TRBJ1-2; D gene ambiguous. Germline CDR1 and CDR2: MGHRA and YSYEKL. CDR3 length equals 14 residues. Trimming cost V 2 bases and J 3 bases, with 10 bases left between them. The CDR3 loop is CASSQLYLDYGYTF. The DNA of the CDR3 is TGCGCCAGCAGCCAACTTTACCTGGACTATGGCTACACCTTC.

The genes are TRBV2 and TRBJ2-3; D might be TRBD1 (6 bases). The germline gives CDR1 SNHLY, CDR2 FYNNEI. Trimming removed 10 bases at V and 2 bases at J, with 10 bases between. The CDR3 runs to 12 residues. CDR3 protein: CAIQGSTDTQYF. CDR3 DNA: TGTGCCATCCAGGGGTCCACAGATACGCAGTATTTT.

V usage is TRBV11-2 and J usage is TRBJ2-7, with TRBD2 identical over 10 bases. This CDR3 spans 17 amino acids. Germline assignment: CDR1 SGHAT and CDR2 FQNNGV. Trimming cost V 5 bases and J 1 base; bases outside gene matches: 11. CDR3 region: CASSLNVGTSVSYEQYF. As DNA, the CDR3 is TGTGCCAGCAGCCTCAACGTCGGGACTAGCGTTTCCTACGAGCAGTACTTC. The full variable domain, with the rest looked up from reference TRBV11-2 and TRBJ2-7, is EAGVAQSPRYKIIEKRQSVAFWCNPISGHATLYWYQQILGQGPKLLIQFQNNGVVDDSQLPKDRFSAERLKGVDSTLKIQPAKLEDSAVYLCASSLNVGTSVSYEQYFGPGTRLTVT.

The table lists this clonotype with many counts. This chain uses TRBV9 with TRBJ1-2; 11 bases are shared with TRBD1. The V and J ends lost 4 bases and 4 bases, in that order; junction bases with no gene match: 15. The CDR3 has 18 amino acids. Germline V gene sequence: CDR1 SGDLS, CDR2 YYNGEE. The CDR3 sequence: CASSPRPPGQGVVYGYTF. The CDR3 nucleotides are TGTGCCAGCAGCCCGCGACCCCCGGGACAGGGGGTGGTCTATGGCTACACCTTC.

V and J are TRBV20-1 and TRBJ2-1; possible D gene TRBD1, 6 bases. Germline loops: CDR1 DFQATT, CDR2 SNEGSKA (reference sequence). The length of the CDR3 is 13 residues. Trimming took 6 bases from V and 1 from J, leaving 10 bases between them. For the CDR3, the DNA is TGCAGTGCCGCTACAGGGTCCTACAATGAGCAGTTCTTC. It encodes CSAATGSYNEQFF.

This clonotype was detected a few times. The J gene is TRBJ2-7, the V gene TRBV14; D is unclear. Germline V gene lookup returns CDR1 SGHDN and CDR2 FVKESK. The CDR3 totals 9 residues. Trimming shortened V by 7 bases and J by 5 bases, and 3 bases separated the two germline ends. Here the CDR3 reads CASINEQYF. CDR3 sequence (DNA): TGTGCCAGCATTAACGAGCAGTACTTC.

V gene TRBV7-9 combines with J gene TRBJ2-3; D is unresolved. The CDR3 is made up of 11 amino acids. The germline CDR1 and CDR2 sequences are SEHNR and FQNEAQ (reference sequence). The germline V and J ends were trimmed by 8 bases and 3 bases, with 6 bases remaining between them. CDR3 DNA sequence: TGTGCCAGCGTGAAAACAGATACGCAGTATTTT. As protein: CASVKTDTQYF. Full variable domain (rest looked up from reference TRBV7-9 and TRBJ2-3): DTGVSQNPRHKITKRGQNVTFRCDPISEHNRLYWYRQTLGQGPEFLTYFQNEAQLEKSRLLSDRFSAERPKGSFSTLEIQRTEQGDSAMYLCASVKTDTQYFGPGTRLTVL.

This clonotype was detected a few times. The gene calls are TRBV11-3 and TRBJ2-1; D might be TRBD1 (6 bases). The CDR3 has 15 amino acids. Germline V gene lookup returns CDR1 SGHNT and CDR2 YENEEA. Trimming took 3 bases from V and 3 from J, leaving 12 bases between them. This CDR3 is CASSFPDRNYNEQFF. CDR3 in DNA: TGTGCCAGCAGCTTCCCAGACAGGAACTACAATGAGCAGTTCTTC.

This clonotype was seen many times. The CDR3 region is CSASQAKTYNEQFF. DNA for the CDR3: TGCAGTGCTAGTCAAGCGAAGACCTACAATGAGCAGTTCTTC. This sequence joins TRBV20-1 and TRBJ2-1, with D unclear. This CDR3 contains 14 residues. The V end lost 3 bases, the J end lost 2 bases, and 11 bases lay between the germline ends. Germline lookup yields CDR1 DFQATT and CDR2 SNEGSKA (reference sequence).